This T cell receptor (beta chain) was profiled in a study of T cell repertoires in cytomegalovirus infection. Overall study: Epitope selection comprised recently identified HLA-C-restricted CMV epitopes and well-studied HLA-B-restricted CMV epitopes. Public TCR beta signatures were indicative of both CMV infection and a matching HLA type.

Each CDR3 protein is one row after TCRdb ran MiXCR on the reads. In the table there are about 890,000 distinct CDR3 sequences, more than 25% of which are singletons. This clonotype turned up a few times. Its antigen is currently unknown. The CDR3 sequence is 13 residues long. V shed 7 bases, J shed 5 bases, and the junction held 7 bases outside the gene matches. Germline CDR1 reads MGHDK; CDR2 reads SYGVNS. General observations from the study: HLA-C-restricted CMV clonotypes gave the most frequent clonotype in two of eight donors. Public TCR beta family frequency separated CMV-and-HLA carriers, including in an independent cohort.

The chain carries TRBV25-1 and TRBJ2-5, with TRBD1 identical over 7 bases. Here the sequenced sample was cultured CD8+ T cells from PBMCs, taken from culture after CMV antigen stimulation. The origin of this receptor is a human donor in good health (CMV status not recorded). Some clones in this sample may be carry-over from other donors' samples. CDR3 sequence reads: CASISPDRETQYF. The CDR3 DNA reads as TGTGCCAGCATATCTCCGGACAGGGAGACCCAGTACTTC.